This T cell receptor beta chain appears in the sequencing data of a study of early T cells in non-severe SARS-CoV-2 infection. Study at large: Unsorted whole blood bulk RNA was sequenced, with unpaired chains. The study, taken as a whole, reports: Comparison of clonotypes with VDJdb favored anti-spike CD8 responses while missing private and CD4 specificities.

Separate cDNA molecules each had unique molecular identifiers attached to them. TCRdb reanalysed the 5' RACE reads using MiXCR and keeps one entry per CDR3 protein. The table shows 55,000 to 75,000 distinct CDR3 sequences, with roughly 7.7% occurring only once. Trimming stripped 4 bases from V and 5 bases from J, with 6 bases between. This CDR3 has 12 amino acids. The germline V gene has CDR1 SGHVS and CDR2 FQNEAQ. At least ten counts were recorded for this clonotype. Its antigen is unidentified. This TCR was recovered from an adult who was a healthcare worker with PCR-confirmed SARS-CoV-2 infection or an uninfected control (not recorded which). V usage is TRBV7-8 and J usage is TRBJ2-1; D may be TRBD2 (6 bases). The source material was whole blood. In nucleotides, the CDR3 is TGTGCCAGCAGCTGGGGGGACAATGAGCAGTTCTTC. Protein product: CASSWGDNEQFF.